This T cell receptor beta chain derives from a study of shared T cell receptors in the human thymus. Profiling relied on immunoSEQ multiplex PCR, and the TCRdb table lists in-frame clones only, not all of them. Of about 730,000 clones listed, over 75% were seen once; the top ten hold around 0.01%. This CDR3 spans 13 amino acids. Germline V CDR1 and CDR2: LNHDA, SQIVND (reference sequence). Trimming took 7 bases from V and 2 from J, leaving 11 bases between them. Another study also made use of these data, one on human thymus T cells.

The specimen sequenced was thymocytes. The chain links TRBV19 to TRBJ1-2; D unclear. The sequence was collected from a girl under three years old with a congenital heart defect. In nucleotides, the CDR3 is TGTGCCAGTACCCTGACGGGAAACTATGGCTACACCTTC. Amino acids: CASTLTGNYGYTF.